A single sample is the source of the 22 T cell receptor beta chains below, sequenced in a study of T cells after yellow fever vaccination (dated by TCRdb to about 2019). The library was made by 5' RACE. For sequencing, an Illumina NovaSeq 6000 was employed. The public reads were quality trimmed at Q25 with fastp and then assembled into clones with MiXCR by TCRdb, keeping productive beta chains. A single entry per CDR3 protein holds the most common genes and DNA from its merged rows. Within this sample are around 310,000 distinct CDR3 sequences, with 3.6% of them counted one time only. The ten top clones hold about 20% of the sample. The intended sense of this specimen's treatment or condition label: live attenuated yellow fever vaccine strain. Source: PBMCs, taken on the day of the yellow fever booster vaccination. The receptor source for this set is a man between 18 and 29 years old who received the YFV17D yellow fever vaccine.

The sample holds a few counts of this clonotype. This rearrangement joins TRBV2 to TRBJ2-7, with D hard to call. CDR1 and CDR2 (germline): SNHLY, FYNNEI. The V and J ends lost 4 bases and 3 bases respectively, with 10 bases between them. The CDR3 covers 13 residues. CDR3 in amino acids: CASSVLQNYEQYF. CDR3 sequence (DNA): TGTGCCAGCAGTGTCTTGCAGAACTACGAGCAGTACTTC. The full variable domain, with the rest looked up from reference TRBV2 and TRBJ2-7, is EPEVTQTPSHQVTQMGQEVILRCVPISNHLYFYWYRQILGQKVEFLVSFYNNEISEKSEIFDDQFSVERPDGSNFTLKIRSTKLEDSAMYFCASSVLQNYEQYFGPGTRLTVT.

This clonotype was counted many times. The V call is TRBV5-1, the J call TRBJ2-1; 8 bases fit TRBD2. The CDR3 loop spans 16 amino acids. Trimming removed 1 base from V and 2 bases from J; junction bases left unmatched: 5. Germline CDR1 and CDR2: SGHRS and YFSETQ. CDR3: CASSLLSGGPYNEQFF. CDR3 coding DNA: TGCGCCAGCAGCTTGTTGAGCGGGGGTCCCTACAATGAGCAGTTCTTC.

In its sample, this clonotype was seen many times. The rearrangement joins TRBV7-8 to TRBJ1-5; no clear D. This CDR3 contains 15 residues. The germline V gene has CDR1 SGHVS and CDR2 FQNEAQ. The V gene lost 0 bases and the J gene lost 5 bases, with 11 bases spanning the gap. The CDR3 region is CASSLAANYYQPQHF. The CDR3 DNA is TGTGCCAGCAGCTTAGCGGCCAATTACTATCAGCCCCAGCATTTT.

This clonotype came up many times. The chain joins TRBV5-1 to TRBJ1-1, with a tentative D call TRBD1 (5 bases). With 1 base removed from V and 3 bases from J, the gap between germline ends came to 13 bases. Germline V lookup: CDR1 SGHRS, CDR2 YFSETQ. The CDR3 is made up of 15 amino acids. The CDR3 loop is CASSLTQAHDTEAFF. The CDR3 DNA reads TGCGCCAGCAGCTTGACACAGGCCCACGACACTGAAGCTTTCTTT.

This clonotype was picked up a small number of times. CDR3 in amino acids: CASSPRGVGYGYTF. DNA of the CDR3: TGCGCCAGCAGCCCCCGTGGGGTTGGCTATGGCTACACCTTC. The chain uses TRBV4-1 and TRBJ1-2, with D unresolved. CDR1 is MGHRA, CDR2 YSYEKL, per germline. CDR3 size: 14 residues. V lost 4 bases and J lost 4, with 13 bases in between.

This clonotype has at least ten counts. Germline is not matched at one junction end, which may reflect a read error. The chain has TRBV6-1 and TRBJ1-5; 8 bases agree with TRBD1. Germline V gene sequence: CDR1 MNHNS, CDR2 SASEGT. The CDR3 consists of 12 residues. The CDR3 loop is CASSETGAFERF. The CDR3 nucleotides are TGTGCCAGCAGTGAGACAGGGGCCTTCGAGCGTTTT.

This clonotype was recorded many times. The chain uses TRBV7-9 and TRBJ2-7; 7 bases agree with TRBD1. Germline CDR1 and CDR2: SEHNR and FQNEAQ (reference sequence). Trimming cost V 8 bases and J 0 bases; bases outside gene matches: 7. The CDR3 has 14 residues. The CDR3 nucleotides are TGTGCCAGCGCTGGACAGGAGAACTCCTACGAGCAGTACGTC. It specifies CASAGQENSYEQYV.

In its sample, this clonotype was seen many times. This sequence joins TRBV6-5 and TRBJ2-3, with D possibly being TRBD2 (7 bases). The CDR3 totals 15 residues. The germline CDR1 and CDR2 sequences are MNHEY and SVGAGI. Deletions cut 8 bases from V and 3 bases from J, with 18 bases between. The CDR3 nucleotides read TGTGCCAGCCTAAGGGGTGGGGGGGCTACAGATACGCAGTATTTT. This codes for CASLRGGGATDTQYF.

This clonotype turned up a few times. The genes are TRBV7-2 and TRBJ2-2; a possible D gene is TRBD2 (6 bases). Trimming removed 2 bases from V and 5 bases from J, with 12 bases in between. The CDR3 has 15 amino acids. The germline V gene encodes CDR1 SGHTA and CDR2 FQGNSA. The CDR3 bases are TGTGCCAGCAGCTTAACCGGGGGTTCTACCGGGGAGCTGTTTTTT. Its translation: CASSLTGGSTGELFF.

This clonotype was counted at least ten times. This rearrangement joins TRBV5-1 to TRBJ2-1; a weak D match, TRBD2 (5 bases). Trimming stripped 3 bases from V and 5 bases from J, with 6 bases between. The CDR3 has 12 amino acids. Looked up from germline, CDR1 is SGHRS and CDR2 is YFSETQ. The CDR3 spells CASSSTNNEQFF. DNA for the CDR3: TGCGCCAGCAGCTCGACTAACAATGAGCAGTTCTTC.

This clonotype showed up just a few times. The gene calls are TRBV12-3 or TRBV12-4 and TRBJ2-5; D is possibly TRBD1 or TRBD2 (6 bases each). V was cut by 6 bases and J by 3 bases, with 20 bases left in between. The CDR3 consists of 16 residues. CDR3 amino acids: CASSTYHGGGEETQYF. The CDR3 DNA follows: TGTGCCAGCAGCACCTACCATGGGGGCGGGGAAGAGACCCAGTACTTC.

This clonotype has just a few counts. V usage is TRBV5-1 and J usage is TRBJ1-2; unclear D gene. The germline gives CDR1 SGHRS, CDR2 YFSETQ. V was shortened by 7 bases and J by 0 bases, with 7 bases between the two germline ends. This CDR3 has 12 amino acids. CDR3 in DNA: TGCGCCAGCGGAACAGCTAACTATGGCTACACCTTC. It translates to CASGTANYGYTF.

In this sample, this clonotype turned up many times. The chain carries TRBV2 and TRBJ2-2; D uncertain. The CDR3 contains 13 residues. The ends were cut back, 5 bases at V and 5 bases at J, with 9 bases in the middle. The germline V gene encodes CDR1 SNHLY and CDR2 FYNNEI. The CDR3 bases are TGTGCCAGCAGTCTTCACAGAACCGGGGAGCTGTTTTTT. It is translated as CASSLHRTGELFF.

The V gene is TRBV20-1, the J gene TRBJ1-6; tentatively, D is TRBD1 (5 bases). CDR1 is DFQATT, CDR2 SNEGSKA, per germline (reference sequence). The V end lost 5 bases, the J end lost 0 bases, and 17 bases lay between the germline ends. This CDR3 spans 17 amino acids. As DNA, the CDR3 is TGCAGTGCTCCCGGGCGCGTAGGGACCTCCTATAATTCACCCCTCCACTTT. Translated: CSAPGRVGTSYNSPLHF.

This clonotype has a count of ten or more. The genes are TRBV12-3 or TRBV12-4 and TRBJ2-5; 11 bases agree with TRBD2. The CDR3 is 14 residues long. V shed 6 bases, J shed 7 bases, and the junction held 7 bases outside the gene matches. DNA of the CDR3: TGTGCCAGCAGGAATAGCGGGGGGGCCGGGACCCAGTACTTC. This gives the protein CASRNSGGAGTQYF.

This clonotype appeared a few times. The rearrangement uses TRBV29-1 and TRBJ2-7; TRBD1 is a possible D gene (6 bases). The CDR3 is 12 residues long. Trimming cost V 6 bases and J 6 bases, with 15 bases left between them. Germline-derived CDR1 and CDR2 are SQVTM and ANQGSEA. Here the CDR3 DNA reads TGCAGCGTCACAGGGTTTTCAGTCGAGCAGTACTTC. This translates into CSVTGFSVEQYF.

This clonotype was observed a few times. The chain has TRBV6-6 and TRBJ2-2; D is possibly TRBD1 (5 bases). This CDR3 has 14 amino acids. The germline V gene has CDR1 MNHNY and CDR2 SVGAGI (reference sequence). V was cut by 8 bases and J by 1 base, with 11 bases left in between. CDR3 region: CASYETENTGELFF. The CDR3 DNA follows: TGTGCCAGCTACGAGACAGAGAACACCGGGGAGCTGTTTTTT.

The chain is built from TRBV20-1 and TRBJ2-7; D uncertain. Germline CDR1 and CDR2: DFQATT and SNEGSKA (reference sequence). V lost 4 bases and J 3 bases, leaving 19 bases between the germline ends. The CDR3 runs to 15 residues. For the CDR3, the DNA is TGCAGTGCTATACCCCCCCGGGCTCGAGACTACGAGCAGTACTTC. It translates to CSAIPPRARDYEQYF.

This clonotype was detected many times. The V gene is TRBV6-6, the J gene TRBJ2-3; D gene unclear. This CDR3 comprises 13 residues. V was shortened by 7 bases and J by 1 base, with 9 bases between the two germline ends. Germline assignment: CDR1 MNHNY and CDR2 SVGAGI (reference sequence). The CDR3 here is CASNKDGTDTQYF. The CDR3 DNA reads TGTGCCAGCAATAAGGACGGCACAGATACGCAGTATTTT.

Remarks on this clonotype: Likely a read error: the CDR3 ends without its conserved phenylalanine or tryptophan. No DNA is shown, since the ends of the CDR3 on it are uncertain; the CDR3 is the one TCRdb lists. The CDR3 region is CARPGLLYQL. This sequence joins TRBV28 and TRBJ2-3; the table's D call, TRBD2, was not checked against the DNA. Germline-derived CDR1 and CDR2 are MDHEN and SYDVKM. The CDR3 numbers 10 amino acids, ends counted.

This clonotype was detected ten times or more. CDR3 coding DNA: TGTGCCAGCAGTGAATTAGGACAGCTGAACACTGAAGCTTTCTTT. Its protein product is CASSELGQLNTEAFF. This sequence joins TRBV6-1 and TRBJ1-1; a weak D match, TRBD1 (6 bases). The CDR3 runs to 15 residues. Germline assignment: CDR1 MNHNS and CDR2 SASEGT. V lost 2 bases, J lost 0 bases, and 10 bases lay in between.

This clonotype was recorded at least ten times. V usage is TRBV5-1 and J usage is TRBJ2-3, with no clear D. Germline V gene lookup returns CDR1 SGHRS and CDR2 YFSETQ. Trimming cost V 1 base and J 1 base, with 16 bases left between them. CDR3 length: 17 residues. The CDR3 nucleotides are TGCGCCAGCAGCTTGCTGGGATCGCAAACTGGCACAGATACGCAGTATTTT. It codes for CASSLLGSQTGTDTQYF.